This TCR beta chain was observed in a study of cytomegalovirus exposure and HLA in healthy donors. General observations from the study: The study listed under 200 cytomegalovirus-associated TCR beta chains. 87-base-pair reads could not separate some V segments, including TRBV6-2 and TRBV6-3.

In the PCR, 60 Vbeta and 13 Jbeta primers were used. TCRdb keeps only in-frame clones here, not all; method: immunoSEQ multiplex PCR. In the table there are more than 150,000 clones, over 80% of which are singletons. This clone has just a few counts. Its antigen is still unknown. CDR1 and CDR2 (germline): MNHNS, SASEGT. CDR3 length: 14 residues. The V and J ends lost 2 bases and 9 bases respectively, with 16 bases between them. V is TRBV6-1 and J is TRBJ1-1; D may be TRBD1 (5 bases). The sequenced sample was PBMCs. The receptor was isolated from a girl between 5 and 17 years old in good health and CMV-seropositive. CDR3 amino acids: CASSEPTERAQAFF. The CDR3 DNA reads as TGTGCCAGCAGTGAACCGACAGAACGGGCCCAAGCTTTCTTT.